Below are 29 T cell receptor beta chains sequenced from a single sample in a study of spatial heterogeneity in lung cancer (dated by TCRdb to about 2019). The protocol used for the library was 5' RACE. Sequencing was performed on a NextSeq 500. TCRdb itself trimmed the public reads at Q25 with fastp, ran MiXCR and retained productive beta chains. When rows share a CDR3 protein, they turn into one entry using the most common DNA and genes. Recorded for this sample are about 2,100 distinct CDR3 sequences; about 9% of them occurred a single time. In total, the top ten clones hold roughly a fifth of the sample. Per the publication, the time point label means: sample taken at primary tumor resection. The material sequenced was normal lung tissue next to the tumor, taken at surgery. All receptors derive from a female donor with early-stage non-small cell lung cancer.

This clonotype is termed medium-sized. The gene calls are TRBV12-3 or TRBV12-4 and TRBJ1-2; 8 positions agree with TRBD1. This CDR3 has 14 residues. Germline trimming cut 8 bases from V and 7 bases from J; bases unmatched to any gene: 12. Here the CDR3 reads CASGPQGAVGGYTF. The DNA for the CDR3 is TGTGCCAGCGGCCCCCAGGGGGCTGTAGGTGGCTACACCTTC.

This clonotype is medium-sized by share. The chain joins TRBV30 to TRBJ2-7, with 7 positions matching TRBD1. The CDR3 is made up of 12 amino acids. The germline CDR1 and CDR2 sequences are GTSNPN and SVGIG (reference sequence). V lost 7 bases, J lost 6 bases, and 9 bases stayed unmatched. Here the CDR3 reads CASPGPGGEQYF. The CDR3 bases are TGTGCCTCCCCCGGCCCAGGGGGCGAGCAGTACTTC.

By frequency in the sample, this clonotype is medium-sized (0.01 to 0.1%). V is TRBV20-1 and J is TRBJ2-3; no clear D. Trimming cost V 0 bases and J 6 bases, with 10 bases left between them. The germline V gene has CDR1 DFQATT and CDR2 SNEGSKA (reference sequence). There are 13 residues in the CDR3. The CDR3 sequence: CSARDLAVDTQYF. CDR3 coding DNA: TGCAGTGCTAGAGACCTGGCGGTGGATACGCAGTATTTT.

This clonotype is judged medium-sized. V gene TRBV6-5 combines with J gene TRBJ2-5; 8 nucleotides align to TRBD1. The V gene end was trimmed by 1 base and the J gene end by 7 bases; junction bases not matched to a gene: 5. Germline V CDR1 and CDR2: MNHEY, SVGAGI. The length of the CDR3 is 14 residues. Here the CDR3 DNA reads TGTGCCAGCAGTTACTTTACAGGGGGGTCGACCCAGTACTTC. It codes for CASSYFTGGSTQYF.

This clonotype has only a few counts. The CDR3 coding sequence is TGCGCCAGCAGCCGAAACCTAGCGGGACAAACCTACGAGCAGTACTTC. Its translation: CASSRNLAGQTYEQYF. This chain joins TRBV5-1 and TRBJ2-7, with 9 nucleotides matching TRBD2. This CDR3 is built from 16 residues. Germline V gene sequence: CDR1 SGHRS, CDR2 YFSETQ. Unmatched junction bases numbered 10, after V lost 4 bases and J lost 2 bases. Based on the CDR3 plus reference TRBV5-1 and TRBJ2-7, the full variable domain is KAGVTQTPRYLIKTRGQQVTLSCSPISGHRSVSWYQQTPGQGLQFLFEYFSETQRNKGNFPGRFSGRQFSNSRSEMNVSTLELGDSALYLCASSRNLAGQTYEQYFGPGTRLTVT.

This clonotype is labeled as medium-sized. The chain joins TRBV5-1 to TRBJ2-5; the match to TRBD2 covers 7 bases. The CDR3 length is 16 residues. Trimming took 0 bases from V and 2 from J; bases not matched to a gene: 7. In germline, CDR1 is SGHRS, CDR2 YFSETQ. CDR3 protein: CASSLATGGAQETQYF. Here the CDR3 DNA reads TGCGCCAGCAGCTTGGCAACGGGAGGAGCACAAGAGACCCAGTACTTC.

Within the sample, this clonotype is medium-sized (0.01 to 0.1%). V gene TRBV4-1 combines with J gene TRBJ1-1, with 10 bases fitting TRBD1. CDR1 and CDR2 from the germline V gene are MGHRA and YSYEKL. The CDR3 is made up of 15 amino acids. The ends lost 6 bases at V and 2 bases at J; junction bases unmatched: 6. Here the CDR3 DNA reads TGCGCCAGCAGGCAACAGACAGGGGGCAACACTGAAGCTTTCTTT. Translation gives CASRQQTGGNTEAFF.

By share, this clonotype ranks as medium-sized. The chain couples TRBV29-1 to TRBJ2-3; TRBD1 matches 7 bases. With 4 bases clipped from V and 1 base from J, the junction kept 5 bases outside the gene matches. CDR1 and CDR2 from the germline V gene are SQVTM and ANQGSEA. CDR3 length: 14 residues. In DNA form, the CDR3 reads TGCAGCGTTGCGACAGGACAGGGCACAGATACGCAGTATTTT. Encoded protein: CSVATGQGTDTQYF.

This clonotype occurred many times. V is TRBV30 and J is TRBJ1-1, with a tentative D call TRBD1 (5 bases). Per germline, CDR1 GTSNPN and CDR2 SVGIG (reference sequence). V gave up 5 bases and J gave up 5 bases, with 9 bases separating them. The CDR3 sequence is 11 residues long. The CDR3 reads CAWGDRTEAFF. DNA for the CDR3: TGTGCCTGGGGGGACCGGACTGAAGCTTTCTTT. Filled out from reference TRBV30 and TRBJ1-1, the complete variable domain reads SQTIHQWPATLVQPVGSPLSLECTVEGTSNPNLYWYRQAAGRGLQLLFYSVGIGQISSEVPQNLSASRPQDRQFILSSKKLLLSDSGFYLCAWGDRTEAFFGQGTRLTVV.

By share, this clonotype counts as medium-sized. The genes are TRBV6-1 and TRBJ1-1; possible D gene TRBD1, 5 bases. Germline CDR1 and CDR2: MNHNS and SASEGT. V was cut by 9 bases and J by 7 bases, with 21 bases left in between. There are 14 residues in the CDR3. The CDR3: CASLPGGTVVEAFF. The CDR3 coding sequence is TGTGCCAGTCTCCCAGGAGGGACGGTTGTTGAAGCTTTCTTT.

Judged by abundance, this clonotype is medium-sized. The chain employs TRBV7-3 and TRBJ1-1; 9 bases are a match to TRBD1. Germline lookup yields CDR1 SGHTA and CDR2 FQGTGA. This CDR3 has 14 residues. With 5 bases clipped from V and 3 bases from J, the junction kept 4 bases outside the gene matches. The CDR3 DNA sequence: TGTGCCAGCAGCGTACAGGGGGCGGACACTGAAGCTTTCTTT. This encodes CASSVQGADTEAFF.

By share, this clonotype ranks as large. The rearrangement uses TRBV18 and TRBJ1-1; TRBD1 matches at 8 bases. Germline V CDR1 and CDR2: KGHSH, LQKENI. The J segment lost 5 bases and the V segment lost 6 bases, leaving 11 bases of the junction unmatched. The CDR3 runs to 15 residues. The CDR3 DNA reads as TGTGCCAGCTCGGGTCGACAGGGGCGAGGGACTGAAGCTTTCTTT. This codes for CASSGRQGRGTEAFF.

By its share, this clonotype is medium-sized. The rearrangement joins TRBV19 to TRBJ1-5; 7 bases are shared with TRBD1. Germline V gene data show CDR1 as LNHDA and CDR2 as SQIVND (reference sequence). The length of the CDR3 is 13 residues. V trimming: 6 bases; J trimming: 6 bases; junction bases outside the gene matches: 5. In DNA form, the CDR3 reads TGTGCCAGTAGGTTGACAGGGAGTCAGCCCCAGCATTTT. Translated: CASRLTGSQPQHF.

Sample share makes this clonotype medium-sized. V gene TRBV6-5 combines with J gene TRBJ2-7, with D unclear. Germline values: CDR1 MNHEY, CDR2 SVGAGI. V lost 5 bases and J lost 7, with 9 bases in between. This CDR3 spans 11 amino acids. The CDR3 DNA follows: TGTGCCAGCAGTACCAGGTTTGAGCAGTACTTC. It encodes CASSTRFEQYF.

This clonotype is categorized as medium-sized. The V gene is TRBV19, the J gene TRBJ2-3, with 7 bases fitting TRBD1. CDR3 length: 16 amino acids. The J segment lost 5 bases and the V segment lost 3 bases, leaving 11 bases of the junction unmatched. Germline CDR1 and CDR2: LNHDA and SQIVND (reference sequence). This CDR3 reads CASSMVTGAGGDTQYF. CDR3 DNA: TGTGCCAGTAGTATGGTCACAGGGGCAGGCGGAGATACGCAGTATTTT.

This clonotype qualifies as medium-sized. V and J are TRBV20-1 and TRBJ2-4, with a possible D match to TRBD2 (5 bases). In germline, CDR1 is DFQATT, CDR2 SNEGSKA (reference sequence). Trimming removed 0 bases at V and 3 bases at J, with 15 bases between. The CDR3 sequence is 16 residues long. DNA of the CDR3: TGCAGTGCTAGAGATCCGATCCGCCGGGACAAAAACATTCAGTACTTC. Encoded protein: CSARDPIRRDKNIQYF.

Relative to its sample, this clonotype is medium-sized. V is TRBV19 and J is TRBJ2-1, with 12 nucleotides matching TRBD2. V shed 7 bases, J shed 10 bases, and the junction held 11 bases outside the gene matches. Germline CDR1 LNHDA, CDR2 SQIVND (reference sequence). This CDR3 is built from 15 residues. The CDR3 DNA is TGTGCCAGTACCCCGGCTAGCGGGGGGGCAGGGGAGCAGTTCTTC. Residues: CASTPASGGAGEQFF.

By its share, this clonotype is medium-sized (0.01 to 0.1%). The chain combines TRBV20-1 with TRBJ1-6, with 7 bases that match TRBD1. The V segment lost 6 bases and the J segment 8 bases; nucleotides outside the gene matches: 16. Germline V gene data show CDR1 as DFQATT and CDR2 as SNEGSKA (reference sequence). This CDR3 is built from 16 residues. The CDR3, as DNA: TGCAGTGCCCCCATCACCCCTCGGGACAGAGATTCACCCCTCCACTTT. Its translation: CSAPITPRDRDSPLHF.

By its share, this clonotype is medium-sized (0.01 to 0.1%). The gene calls are TRBV2 and TRBJ2-5; D remains unclear. CDR3 length: 12 residues. The V end lost 11 bases, the J end lost 1 base, and 11 bases lay between the germline ends. From germline, CDR1 is SNHLY and CDR2 FYNNEI. CDR3 nucleotide sequence: TGTGCCGGTCTCAGGATCCAAGAGACCCAGTACTTC. This codes for CAGLRIQETQYF.

This clonotype showed up just a few times. The chain links TRBV7-2 to TRBJ2-5; TRBD1 aligns across 9 bases. Germline V CDR1 and CDR2: SGHTA, FQGNSA. Trimming cost V 5 bases and J 4 bases; bases outside gene matches: 14. This CDR3 has 17 amino acids. The CDR3, as DNA: TGTGCCAGCAGCCTCACCTCTCGGGACAGGGCGGCAGAGACCCAGTACTTC. Translated, it gives CASSLTSRDRAAETQYF.

This clonotype is termed medium-sized. This chain connects TRBV6-2 or TRBV6-3 to TRBJ1-6; no clear D gene. Germline V gives CDR1 MNHEY, CDR2 SVGEGT. The CDR3 has 16 residues. V lost 4 bases to trimming and J lost 4 bases, with 14 bases between them. CDR3 nucleotide sequence: TGTGCCAGCAGTTCCAGTGCCCGGGAGTATAATTCACCCCTCCACTTT. This translates into CASSSSAREYNSPLHF.

This clonotype is classed as medium-sized. CDR3 in amino acids: CASSLISSGETQYF. The DNA for the CDR3 is TGTGCCAGCAGCTTAATCAGTTCCGGAGAGACCCAGTACTTC. V gene TRBV7-8 combines with J gene TRBJ2-5, with D unclear. Trimming left V 2 bases short and J 4 bases short, with 11 bases between. Germline loops: CDR1 SGHVS, CDR2 FQNEAQ. The CDR3 contains 14 residues.

This clonotype rates as medium-sized. CDR3 protein: CASSLFDESYEQYF. As DNA, the CDR3 is TGTGCCAGCAGTTTATTTGATGAATCCTACGAGCAGTACTTC. V is TRBV28 and J is TRBJ2-7, with D uncertain. Trimming cost V 1 base and J 1 base, with 8 bases left between them. The CDR3 is 14 amino acids. In germline, CDR1 is MDHEN, CDR2 SYDVKM. Using reference TRBV28 and TRBJ2-7 for the parts outside the CDR3, the full variable domain is DVKVTQSSRYLVKRTGEKVFLECVQDMDHENMFWYRQDPGLGLRLIYFSYDVKMKEKGDIPEGYSVSREKKERFSLILESASTNQTSMYLCASSLFDESYEQYFGPGTRLTVT.

By sample share, this clonotype is medium-sized. The gene calls are TRBV12-3 or TRBV12-4 and TRBJ1-5; no reliable D call. The CDR3 contains 18 residues. V lost 8 bases and J lost 0, with 23 bases in between. CDR3 sequence (DNA): TGTGCCAGCTCAATTTGGGCGAGTCCTTTTAATAGCAATCAGCCCCAGCATTTT. Residues: CASSIWASPFNSNQPQHF.

By sample share, this clonotype is medium-sized. The chain recombines TRBV28 with TRBJ1-4, with D possibly TRBD1 on 6 matching bases. Between the trimmed V and J ends, which lost 3 bases and 4 bases, there was a span of 12 bases. The CDR3 has 15 residues. Looked up from germline, CDR1 is MDHEN and CDR2 is SYDVKM. CDR3 residues: CASSFFRRGNEKLFF. The CDR3 DNA sequence: TGTGCCAGCAGTTTTTTCCGCAGGGGTAATGAAAAACTGTTTTTT.

In its sample, this clonotype is large. The V gene is TRBV20-1, the J gene TRBJ2-3, with 8 bases that match TRBD2. The CDR3 consists of 15 residues. After removal of 6 bases from V and 4 bases from J, the junction contained 12 bases not matched to a gene. Germline CDR1 DFQATT, CDR2 SNEGSKA (reference sequence). Here the CDR3 DNA reads TGCAGTGCACCCACCGGGGGGGACCTTTCAGATACGCAGTATTTT. It codes for CSAPTGGDLSDTQYF.

Many counts were recorded for this clonotype. The chain carries TRBV19 and TRBJ1-5; D gene unclear. The CDR3 has 14 amino acids. The V and J ends lost 3 bases and 7 bases respectively, with 13 bases between them. Germline V gene sequence: CDR1 LNHDA, CDR2 SQIVND (reference sequence). As DNA, the CDR3 is TGTGCCAGTAGTATTGAAGTAATACGGCAGCCCCAGCATTTT. The encoded protein is CASSIEVIRQPQHF.

This clonotype is classed as large. The chain is built from TRBV5-1 and TRBJ1-1; 8 bases line up with TRBD1. The junction had 1 base not matched to a gene; V was cut back by 0 bases and J by 0 bases. Germline CDR1 SGHRS, CDR2 YFSETQ. The CDR3 runs 15 residues. For the CDR3, the DNA is TGCGCCAGCAGCTTGGAGACAGGGGTGAACACTGAAGCTTTCTTT. It yields the protein CASSLETGVNTEAFF.

By its share, this clonotype is medium-sized. This sequence joins TRBV7-2 and TRBJ2-7, with a weak D call TRBD1 (6 bases). Germline CDR1 and CDR2: SGHTA and FQGNSA. The CDR3 is 16 residues long. V was pared by 5 bases and J by 2 bases, with 19 bases between. As DNA, the CDR3 is TGTGCCAGCAGCCTCCGAGGGACACCTGCAGCCTACGAGCAGTACTTC. It specifies CASSLRGTPAAYEQYF.